These 24 T cell receptor beta chains came from one sample sequenced in a study of T cell responses to AZD1222 COVID-19 vaccine. Clones were read by immunoSEQ multiplex PCR, and TCRdb kept only the in-frame ones, dropping some. The repertoire has some 120,000 clones, about nine tenths of them found once; the top ten carry about 7.8%. The sequenced sample was peripheral blood, obtained on day 0 of AZD1222 vaccination. These receptor sequences come from an adult in good health.

This clone was observed a handful of times. The chain's CDR3 is CASRDREWVGTEAFF. The CDR3 nucleotides are TGTGCCAGCAGGGACAGGGAGTGGGTAGGCACTGAAGCTTTCTTT. The chain couples TRBV2 to TRBJ1-1; TRBD1 matches at 8 bases. V shed 6 bases, J shed 4 bases, and the junction held 10 bases outside the gene matches. CDR3 size: 15 residues. The germline gives CDR1 SNHLY, CDR2 FYNNEI.

The rearrangement uses TRBV28 and TRBJ2-1, with D possibly TRBD2 on 6 matching bases. V was clipped by 3 bases and J by 3 bases, with 12 bases between them. Looked up from germline, CDR1 is MDHEN and CDR2 is SYDVKM. CDR3 size: 15 residues. Written as DNA, the CDR3 is TGTGCCAGCAGTTTTCTGGGGGGAGGCTACAATGAGCAGTTCTTC. It encodes CASSFLGGGYNEQFF.

This clone was detected once. V is TRBV28 and J is TRBJ1-1; 7 bases agree with TRBD1. The CDR3 sequence is 14 residues long. Germline-derived CDR1 and CDR2 are MDHEN and SYDVKM. V gave up 6 bases and J gave up 2 bases; unmatched junction bases: 6. CDR3 residues: CASSAGTANTEAFF. The CDR3 DNA is TGTGCCAGCAGCGCCGGGACAGCTAACACTGAAGCTTTCTTT. Using reference TRBV28 and TRBJ1-1 for the parts outside the CDR3, the full variable domain is DVKVTQSSRYLVKRTGEKVFLECVQDMDHENMFWYRQDPGLGLRLIYFSYDVKMKEKGDIPEGYSVSREKKERFSLILESASTNQTSMYLCASSAGTANTEAFFGQGTRLTVV.

This chain joins TRBV28 and TRBJ1-5; D is unresolved. Germline values: CDR1 MDHEN, CDR2 SYDVKM. This CDR3 is built from 15 residues. The V end lost 1 base, the J end lost 3 bases, and 10 bases lay between the germline ends. The CDR3 loop reads CASSLLGMVNQPQHF. The CDR3 nucleotides read TGTGCCAGCAGTTTATTAGGGATGGTCAATCAGCCCCAGCATTTT.

This clone was counted only a few times. CDR3 nucleotide sequence: TGTGCCAGCCAAGGGGGGGGAGGTAACAATGAGCAGTTCTTC. Translating it yields CASQGGGGNNEQFF. V gene TRBV6-5 combines with J gene TRBJ2-1; the D gene is possibly TRBD2 (7 bases). Germline V gene data show CDR1 as MNHEY and CDR2 as SVGAGI. The germline V and J ends were trimmed by 8 bases and 5 bases, with 16 bases remaining between them. This CDR3 region has 14 residues.

The genes are TRBV28 and TRBJ2-7; 8 bases align to TRBD1. CDR1 is MDHEN, CDR2 SYDVKM, per germline. The CDR3 runs 16 residues. The J segment lost 2 bases and the V segment lost 3 bases, leaving 9 bases of the junction unmatched. The CDR3 DNA reads TGTGCCAGCAGTTTCCCTCCCCCGGGACAGGCCTACGAGCAGTACTTC. Protein product: CASSFPPPGQAYEQYF.

The V call is TRBV5-4, the J call TRBJ2-1; D not resolved. The length of the CDR3 is 15 residues. Per the germline V gene, CDR1 is SGHNT and CDR2 is YYREEE (reference sequence). The V end lost 4 bases, the J end lost 0 bases, and 11 bases lay between the germline ends. The CDR3 loop reads CASSPGYLSYNEQFF. In DNA form, the CDR3 reads TGTGCCAGCAGCCCCGGGTACCTCTCCTACAATGAGCAGTTCTTC.

This rearrangement joins TRBV7-2 to TRBJ2-2; 8 bases are a match to TRBD2. Per germline, CDR1 SGHTA and CDR2 FQGNSA. CDR3 length equals 16 residues. V dropped 5 bases and J dropped 4; count of bases not matched to a gene: 9. This chain's CDR3 is CASSPQSGRPTGELFF. The CDR3 DNA is TGTGCCAGCAGCCCTCAGAGCGGGAGACCCACCGGGGAGCTGTTTTTT.

The genes are TRBV10-1 and TRBJ1-3, with D unresolved. Germline values: CDR1 WNHNN, CDR2 SYGVQD (reference sequence). V was trimmed by 6 bases and J by 2 bases, leaving 14 bases between them. CDR3 length: 15 amino acids. This chain's CDR3 is CASRQTYLTGNTIYF. The DNA of the CDR3 is TGCGCCAGCAGACAGACATATCTAACTGGAAACACCATATATTTT.

V gene TRBV11-2 combines with J gene TRBJ1-1; TRBD1 aligns across 7 bases. This CDR3 contains 16 residues. V shed 0 bases, J shed 0 bases, and the junction held 4 bases outside the gene matches. From germline, CDR1 is SGHAT and CDR2 FQNNGV. The CDR3 DNA follows: TGTGCCAGCAGCTTAGAAGGGGGCTGGCTGAACACTGAAGCTTTCTTT. Translated: CASSLEGGWLNTEAFF.

The gene calls are TRBV19 and TRBJ1-6; 12 bases align to TRBD1. The CDR3 covers 16 residues. Germline lookup yields CDR1 LNHDA and CDR2 SQIVND (reference sequence). Trimming cost V 7 bases and J 5 bases; bases outside gene matches: 6. CDR3 bases: TGTGCCAGTACCCTGGGACAGGGGGCAGATAATTCACCCCTCCACTTT. The encoded protein is CASTLGQGADNSPLHF.

This chain uses TRBV27 with TRBJ2-5; D not resolved. The CDR3 sequence is 13 residues long. The germline V gene encodes CDR1 MNHEY and CDR2 SMNVEV (reference sequence). Trimming shortened V by 4 bases and J by 1 base, and 7 bases separated the two germline ends. The CDR3 DNA follows: TGTGCCAGCAGTTCAACTTCCCAAGAGACCCAGTACTTC. Translating gives CASSSTSQETQYF.

The chain couples TRBV28 to TRBJ2-4; TRBD2 matches at 11 bases. The CDR3 has 18 amino acids. V shed 3 bases and J 0 bases; nucleotides not matched to a gene: 7. Germline V CDR1 and CDR2: MDHEN, SYDVKM. DNA for the CDR3: TGTGCCAGCAGTTTGGCACTAGCGGGGGCCTTAGCCAAAAACATTCAGTACTTC. Its protein is CASSLALAGALAKNIQYF.

This chain uses TRBV5-1 with TRBJ2-5, with TRBD2 matching 8 bases. With V trimmed by 0 bases and J by 4 bases, 8 bases remained unmatched. CDR3 length: 16 residues. The germline CDR1 and CDR2 sequences are SGHRS and YFSETQ. The CDR3 spells CASSLGGAGGLETQYF. CDR3 nucleotides: TGCGCCAGCAGCTTGGGGGGCGCGGGGGGCTTAGAGACCCAGTACTTC.

This clone was found a few times. The genes are TRBV5-8 and TRBJ2-7, with 7 bases fitting TRBD2. CDR3 length equals 14 residues. Unmatched junction bases numbered 6, after V lost 0 bases and J lost 6 bases. Germline loops: CDR1 SGHTS, CDR2 YDEGEE. CDR3 amino acids: CASSLAGLVVEQYF. DNA for the CDR3: TGTGCCAGCAGCTTGGCCGGACTAGTCGTCGAGCAGTACTTC.

The V call is TRBV3-1 (or the pseudogene TRBV3-2), the J call TRBJ2-3; 15 bases agree with TRBD2. Germline V gene sequence: CDR1 LGHDT, CDR2 YNNKEL (reference sequence). The CDR3 consists of 15 residues. V was pared by 4 bases and J by 12 bases, with 8 bases of the junction left unmatched. The CDR3 region has the DNA TGTGCCAGCAGCCCCTCCGGGACTAGCGGGGGGTCTCAGTATTTT. Protein: CASSPSGTSGGSQYF.

This rearrangement joins TRBV6-6 to TRBJ2-7; 7 bases align to TRBD1. J lost 0 bases, V lost 1 base, and 3 bases had no gene match. This CDR3 is built from 15 residues. Germline V lookup: CDR1 MNHNY, CDR2 SVGAGI (reference sequence). CDR3 coding DNA: TGTGCCAGCAGTTACTACGACAGGGACTCCTACGAGCAGTACTTC. This encodes CASSYYDRDSYEQYF.

This sequence joins TRBV7-2 and TRBJ1-2, with 9 bases matching TRBD1. This CDR3 spans 15 amino acids. Trimming took 5 bases from V and 2 from J; bases not matched to a gene: 6. Germline CDR1 SGHTA, CDR2 FQGNSA. CDR3 nucleotide sequence: TGTGCCAGCAGCCCGGACAGGGGCCGAAACTATGGCTACACCTTC. This translates into CASSPDRGRNYGYTF. The entire variable domain, with the rest obtained from reference TRBV7-2 and TRBJ1-2, is as follows: GAGVSQSPSNKVTEKGKDVELRCDPISGHTALYWYRQSLGQGLEFLIYFQGNSAPDKSGLPSDRFSAERTGGSVSTLTIQRTQQEDSAVYLCASSPDRGRNYGYTFGSGTRLTVV.

CDR3 sequence reads: CASSRSDRGLAYEQYF. The CDR3, as DNA: TGTGCCAGCAGCCGATCCGACAGGGGGTTGGCCTACGAGCAGTACTTC. The chain has TRBV27 and TRBJ2-7; 9 nucleotides match TRBD1. This CDR3 comprises 16 residues. The germline V gene has CDR1 MNHEY and CDR2 SMNVEV (reference sequence). Trimming took 6 bases from V and 2 from J; bases not matched to a gene: 11.

The CDR3: CAISEERGVSTDTQYF. CDR3 DNA sequence: TGTGCCATCAGTGAGGAGCGGGGGGTGAGCACAGATACGCAGTATTTT. The rearrangement links TRBV10-3 to TRBJ2-3, with 9 positions matching TRBD2. V lost 2 bases to trimming and J lost 0 bases; unmatched junction nucleotides: 3. This CDR3 is built from 16 residues. Germline values: CDR1 ENHRY, CDR2 SYGVKD.

The chain combines TRBV5-1 with TRBJ1-3; D gene uncertain. This CDR3 is 15 amino acids long. Trimming pared 3 bases from V and 0 bases from J, leaving 10 bases between. In germline, CDR1 is SGHRS, CDR2 YFSETQ. This CDR3 is CASSSDGSSGNTIYF. For the CDR3, the DNA is TGCGCCAGCAGCTCGGACGGGAGCTCTGGAAACACCATATATTTT. The full variable domain, completed using reference TRBV5-1 and TRBJ1-3, is KAGVTQTPRYLIKTRGQQVTLSCSPISGHRSVSWYQQTPGQGLQFLFEYFSETQRNKGNFPGRFSGRQFSNSRSEMNVSTLELGDSALYLCASSSDGSSGNTIYFGEGSWLTVV.

This clone was seen only once. This chain joins TRBV6-2 or TRBV6-3 and TRBJ1-5, with 7 positions matching TRBD1. With 4 bases clipped from V and 3 bases from J, the junction kept 12 bases outside the gene matches. This CDR3 spans 17 amino acids. The germline V gene has CDR1 MNHEY and CDR2 SVGEGT. This chain's CDR3 is CASSSITGVGANQPQHF. The CDR3 nucleotides are TGTGCCAGCAGTTCAATTACAGGGGTGGGCGCCAATCAGCCCCAGCATTTT.

This clone was recorded only once. The J gene is TRBJ2-7, the V gene TRBV7-3, with a tentative D call TRBD1 (6 bases). V lost 2 bases, J lost 2 bases, and 13 bases lay in between. CDR1 is SGHTA, CDR2 FQGTGA, per germline. This CDR3 has 15 amino acids. CDR3 bases: TGTGCCAGCAGCTTATCCCGACAGGCCCCCTACGAGCAGTACTTC. Its translation is CASSLSRQAPYEQYF.

The chain employs TRBV27 and TRBJ2-7, with 8 bases that match TRBD1. CDR1 is MNHEY and CDR2 is SMNVEV in the germline V gene (reference sequence). The CDR3 has 14 amino acids. V was pared by 5 bases and J by 5 bases, with 8 bases of the junction left unmatched. The DNA of the CDR3 is TGTGCCAGCAGTAGCCGGCAGGGGGCTCACGAGCAGTACTTC. Protein sequence: CASSSRQGAHEQYF.